Following are 16 T cell receptor beta chains from one sample sequenced in a study of CD8+CD57+ T cells in acquired aplastic anemia. The authors sequenced patients whose flow cytometry had shown CD8+CD57+ cell expansion. Genomic DNA was employed as the template in profiling TCR beta VDJ and CDR3. From the reads, TCRdb called clonotypes with MiXCR, one entry per CDR3 protein. The profile covers a few hundred thousand distinct CDR3 sequences, with less than 85% appearing a single time and 40% to 55% taken by the ten largest. The sequenced material came from sorted CD4+, CD8+, or CD8+CD57+ T cells (not recorded which) from PBMCs. The receptors derive from a human donor with aplastic anemia.

This chain connects TRBV7-3 to TRBJ2-1, with a weak D call TRBD2 (6 bases). Between the trimmed V and J ends, which lost 3 bases and 11 bases, there was a span of 23 bases. CDR3 size: 16 residues. Germline V gives CDR1 SGHTA, CDR2 FQGTGA. The CDR3: CASSFKGTWGRDQQFF. The CDR3 nucleotides are TGTGCCAGCAGCTTTAAAGGGACTTGGGGAAGGGACCAGCAGTTCTTC. The full variable domain, rest sourced from reference TRBV7-3 and TRBJ2-1, is GAGVSQTPSNKVTEKGKYVELRCDPISGHTALYWYRQSLGQGPEFLIYFQGTGAADDSGLPNDRFFAVRPEGSVSTLKIQRTERGDSAVYLCASSFKGTWGRDQQFFGPGTRLTVL.

With regard to this clonotype: A read error may account for a junction end that differs from germline. The chain has TRBV7-2 and TRBJ2-7, with a tentative D call TRBD1 (5 bases). The CDR3 totals 13 residues. Germline loops: CDR1 SGHTA, CDR2 FQGNSA. The CDR3 DNA follows: TGTGCCAGCAGCTTCGGGCAGGGCCCCGAGCCGCAGTTC. Translated, it gives CASSFGQGPEPQF.

With respect to this clonotype: The conserved phenylalanine or tryptophan is not found at the CDR3 terminus, so this likely reflects a read error. It is unclear where the CDR3 begins or ends on the DNA, so no DNA is shown, and the CDR3 is as TCRdb lists it. V gene TRBV7-8 combines with J gene TRBJ2-3; the table calls TRBD1, which could not be checked here. CDR1 SGHVS and CDR2 FQNEAQ come from the germline V gene. The CDR3 adds up to 13 amino acids, both ends counted. The CDR3: CASSVGGGPDPHY.

A word on this clonotype: The germline gene is not matched at one end of the junction; a read error may be the cause. The V gene is TRBV7-8, the J gene TRBJ2-3; D possibly matches TRBD1 or TRBD2 (5 bases each). CDR1 and CDR2 from the germline V gene are SGHVS and FQNEAQ. The CDR3 runs to 13 residues. CDR3 in amino acids: CASGDGADGTEHF. CDR3 bases: TGTGCCAGCGGCGACGGGGCAGACGGTACAGAGCATTTT.

As concerns this clonotype: This is likely a read error, given that the CDR3 carries no conserved phenylalanine or tryptophan at its end. No DNA is shown, since the ends of the CDR3 on it are uncertain; the CDR3 is the one TCRdb lists. The chain is built from TRBV2 and TRBJ1-2; the listed D gene, TRBD1, was not tested against the DNA. The CDR3 spans 16 amino acids, including both terminal residues. Per germline, CDR1 SNHLY and CDR2 FYNNEI. CDR3 sequence: CASRARDRGMHYGYTG.

The rearrangement links TRBV13 to TRBJ2-3, with 7 bases lining up with TRBD1. Trimming at V came to 5 bases and at J to 6 bases, leaving 8 bases not matched to a gene. This CDR3 spans 14 amino acids. CDR1 PRHDT and CDR2 FYEKMQ come from the germline V gene (reference sequence). This CDR3 reads CASSPWDSQDTQYF. Written as DNA, the CDR3 is TGTGCCAGCAGCCCCTGGGACAGTCAGGATACGCAGTATTTT.

This clonotype was observed once. Likely a read error: the CDR3 ends without its conserved phenylalanine or tryptophan. Because the CDR3's place on the DNA is in doubt, the DNA is left out and the CDR3 is given as listed by TCRdb. This rearrangement joins TRBV2 to TRBJ2-7; the table gives TRBD1 as D, unverified against the DNA. Counting both end residues, the CDR3 totals 16 amino acids. Germline CDR1 is SNHLY and CDR2 is FYNNEI. The CDR3 sequence is CASREPGQAYEQYVGP.

Regarding this clonotype: The final CDR3 position lacks the conserved phenylalanine or tryptophan, pointing to a likely read error. The limits of the CDR3 on the DNA are not certain, so only TCRdb's listed CDR3 is given. The chain joins TRBV7-9 to TRBJ2-3; TRBD2 reflects the table's D call only, with no check against the DNA. Ends included, the CDR3 has 13 residues. CDR1 SEHNR and CDR2 FQNEAQ come from the germline V gene (reference sequence). CDR3: CASGSGRNSTETH.

On this clonotype itself: The conserved phenylalanine or tryptophan is not found at the CDR3 terminus, so this likely reflects a read error. The limits of the CDR3 on the DNA are not certain, so only TCRdb's listed CDR3 is given. The genes are TRBV7-9 and TRBJ1-2. CDR1 is SEHNR, CDR2 FQNEAQ, per germline (reference sequence). Termini included, the CDR3 measures 13 amino acids. The CDR3 region is CASSFPAGTTYEH.

With regard to this clonotype: This is likely a read error, given that the CDR3 carries no conserved phenylalanine or tryptophan at its end. It is unclear where the CDR3 begins or ends on the DNA, so no DNA is shown, and the CDR3 is as TCRdb lists it. The chain is built from TRBV7-2 and TRBJ1-1. Germline CDR1 and CDR2: SGHTA and FQGNSA. The CDR3 sequence runs 12 residues, both termini included. CDR3 protein: CASSLATPDAYY.

The chain joins TRBV7-9 to TRBJ1-6, with TRBD1 identical over 9 bases. The germline V gene encodes CDR1 SEHNR and CDR2 FQNEAQ (reference sequence). This CDR3 region has 14 residues. With 3 bases clipped from V and 18 bases from J, the junction kept 12 bases outside the gene matches. CDR3: CASSLNRGHADPHF. DNA for the CDR3: TGTGCCAGCAGCTTGAACAGGGGGCATGCAGATCCCCACTTT.

The chain joins TRBV10-1 to TRBJ1-6; no firm D call. The CDR3 is 13 amino acids. CDR1 is WNHNN, CDR2 SYGVQD, per germline (reference sequence). Trimming took 4 bases from V and 5 from J, leaving 6 bases between them. The CDR3 is CASSVANNSPLHF. The CDR3 nucleotides are TGCGCCAGCAGTGTTGCGAATAATTCACCCCTCCACTTT.

In this sample, this clonotype turned up a few times. The conserved phenylalanine or tryptophan is not found at the CDR3 terminus, so this likely reflects a read error. The limits of the CDR3 on the DNA are not certain, so only TCRdb's listed CDR3 is given. The chain is built from TRBV7-8 and TRBJ2-1; whether TRBD1, the table's D call, matches the DNA was not checked. The germline V gene has CDR1 SGHVS and CDR2 FQNEAQ. The CDR3 is 13 residues long, counting both termini. The CDR3 loop reads CASSFDPIGTALS.

This chain links TRBV7-8 with TRBJ2-3; D gene unclear. The V end was cut by 0 bases, the J end by 14 bases, with 15 bases between. This CDR3 spans 13 amino acids. Germline CDR1 is SGHVS and CDR2 is FQNEAQ. The CDR3 DNA is TGTGCCAGCAGCTTAGCCGGCGGTGCCGATACGTATTTT. Translated: CASSLAGGADTYF.

This chain links TRBV7-2 with TRBJ2-7; D gene unclear. CDR1 and CDR2 from the germline V gene are SGHTA and FQGNSA. V lost 3 bases to trimming and J lost 2 bases, with 8 bases between them. This CDR3 has 13 residues. The CDR3 bases are TGTGCCAGCAGCTTGGCTGCAGCCTACGAGCAGTACTTC. Amino acid sequence: CASSLAAAYEQYF.

A remark on this clonotype: At one end, the junction sequence differs from germline, possibly due to a read error. The chain links TRBV2 to TRBJ2-4, with D perhaps TRBD1 or TRBD2 (5 bases each). The CDR3 extends over 12 amino acids. Germline CDR1 SNHLY, CDR2 FYNNEI. The CDR3 nucleotides read TGTGCCAGCGGAGGAGGTGGGACCAATCAGCACTTC. This translates into CASGGGGTNQHF.